This TCR beta chain came from a study of glioma-infiltrating T cells after dendritic cell vaccination. Profiled with immunoSEQ multiplex PCR; TCRdb holds only in-frame clones, not every one. This table has under 100,000 clones, roughly 83% appearing once. The CDR3 length is 16 residues. Germline CDR1 is SGHRS and CDR2 is YFSETQ. Trimming took 0 bases from V and 0 from J, leaving 12 bases between them. No glioblastoma patient carried an isocitrate dehydrogenase mutation. The chain is built from TRBV5-1 and TRBJ1-2, with D maybe TRBD1 (5 bases). Sequences were derived from blood, sampled before dendritic cell vaccination. The clonotype originates from a human donor with glioblastoma. CDR3 DNA: TGCGCCAGCAGCTTGGGACAGAGCTGGACTAACTATGGCTACACCTTC. Protein sequence: CASSLGQSWTNYGYTF.